The source of this TCR beta chain is a study of blood T cell repertoires in COVID-19. Looking at the study overall: The analysed material was cDNA or gDNA that came from T cells, B-cell-depleted T cells, or PBMCs.

Germline V gene lookup returns CDR1 ENHRY and CDR2 SYGVKD. The CDR3 totals 11 residues. V lost 9 bases and J lost 2, with 7 bases in between. A Seattle source enrolled patients during active infection and followed them longitudinally. Source study methods: By means of reference gene primer amplification, nucleated cell counts were estimated. Sequencing was performed with immunoSEQ multiplex PCR; in TCRdb, only in-frame clones are kept and a portion is missing. V and J calls and clone size are given by that table; D and trimming were obtained from the DNA. The sample has about 300,000 clones, roughly 91% seen once. This clone was counted a single time.

This TCR was sampled from a woman in her 30s with COVID-19, enrolled during active disease. Sequences were obtained from peripheral blood. V is TRBV10-3 and J is TRBJ1-1; D is unclear. Here the CDR3 DNA reads TGTGCCATGGGAGGTAACACTGAAGCTTTCTTT. It codes for CAMGGNTEAFF.